A selection of T cell receptor beta chains follows, all from one sample in a study of CD8 T cells in ankylosing spondylitis. TCRdb independently ran MiXCR on the 5' RACE reads; one entry per CDR3 protein. The data contain approximately 300,000 distinct CDR3 sequences, 7% to 9% of them singletons. The source material was blood, either unsorted or a sorted T cell fraction (not recorded which). The receptors were sampled from a male donor with ankylosing spondylitis. Each CDR3 is given with its conserved first and last residue. A D gene is named only where the DNA matches it firmly. Clone size is stated in some rows and not others, as once, few, many or a class when expanded.

clone_size: .; d_call: .; j_call: TRBJ2-1; v_call: TRBV29-1; cdr3_aa: CSVEGLENEQFF; cdr3_nt: TGCAGCGTTGAAGGACTAGAGAATGAGCAGTTCTTC
clone_size: few; d_call: .; j_call: TRBJ2-7; v_call: TRBV28; cdr3_aa: CASTEGTLRDEQYF; cdr3_nt: TGTGCCAGCACGGAGGGTACCCTGAGGGACGAGCAGTACTTC
clone_size: .; d_call: .; j_call: TRBJ1-5; v_call: TRBV9; cdr3_aa: CASSAYINQPQHF; cdr3_nt: TGTGCCAGCAGCGCGTATATCAATCAGCCCCAGCATTTT
clone_size: .; d_call: TRBD2; j_call: TRBJ2-1; v_call: TRBV7-3; cdr3_aa: CASRSWDYPRNEQFF; cdr3_nt: TGTGCCAGCAGGTCTTGGGACTACCCTCGGAATGAGCAGTTCTTC
clone_size: many; d_call: TRBD1; j_call: TRBJ1-1; v_call: TRBV29-1; cdr3_aa: CSVARQGQATEAFF; cdr3_nt: TGCAGCGTTGCGCGACAGGGGCAGGCCACTGAAGCTTTCTTT
clone_size: many; d_call: .; j_call: TRBJ1-6; v_call: TRBV12-3/TRBV12-4; cdr3_aa: CASSLLGTDDSPLHF; cdr3_nt: TGTGCCAGCAGTTTATTGGGCACGGACGATTCACCCCTCCACTTT
clone_size: .; d_call: .; j_call: TRBJ2-1; v_call: TRBV5-1; cdr3_aa: CASSFSSGSSYNEQFF; cdr3_nt: TGCGCCAGCAGCTTCAGCAGCGGAAGCTCCTACAATGAGCAGTTCTTC
clone_size: many; d_call: .; j_call: TRBJ2-3; v_call: TRBV19; cdr3_aa: CASSIRPDISTDTQYF; cdr3_nt: TGTGCCAGTAGTATTCGACCGGATATCAGCACAGATACGCAGTATTTT
clone_size: .; d_call: .; j_call: TRBJ2-5; v_call: TRBV7-2; cdr3_aa: CASSLGLRETQYF; cdr3_nt: TGTGCCAGCAGCTTAGGGTTGCGAGAGACCCAGTACTTC
clone_size: .; d_call: TRBD2; j_call: TRBJ2-1; v_call: TRBV24-1; cdr3_aa: CATSDASGRAGEQFF; cdr3_nt: TGTGCCACCAGTGATGCTAGCGGGAGGGCCGGTGAGCAGTTCTTC
clone_size: many; d_call: .; j_call: TRBJ2-7; v_call: TRBV20-1; cdr3_aa: CSARENGVSYEQYF; cdr3_nt: TGCAGTGCTAGAGAGAACGGGGTCTCCTACGAGCAGTACTTC
clone_size: few; d_call: .; j_call: TRBJ2-5; v_call: TRBV12-3/TRBV12-4; cdr3_aa: CASSLGLKGTQYF; cdr3_nt: TGTGCCAGCAGTTTAGGGCTGAAAGGGACCCAGTACTTC
clone_size: few; d_call: TRBD2; j_call: TRBJ2-2; v_call: TRBV4-3; cdr3_aa: CASSQELAGGTGELFF; cdr3_nt: TGCGCCAGCAGCCAGGAACTAGCGGGAGGTACCGGGGAGCTGTTTTTT
clone_size: few; d_call: .; j_call: TRBJ2-2; v_call: TRBV28; cdr3_aa: CASRLFGNLNTGELFF; cdr3_nt: TGTGCCAGCAGGTTATTCGGGAACCTGAACACCGGGGAGCTGTTTTTT
clone_size: .; d_call: .; j_call: TRBJ1-2; v_call: TRBV7-3; cdr3_aa: CASSPQPGPSYGYTF; cdr3_nt: TGTGCCAGCAGCCCCCAGCCGGGGCCCTCCTATGGCTACACCTTC
clone_size: .; d_call: TRBD2; j_call: TRBJ2-7; v_call: TRBV2; cdr3_aa: CASRVTSGFYEQYF; cdr3_nt: TGTGCCAGCAGGGTGACTAGCGGGTTCTACGAGCAGTACTTC
clone_size: .; d_call: .; j_call: TRBJ2-1; v_call: TRBV7-9; cdr3_aa: CASSLATVSSYNEQFF; cdr3_nt: TGTGCCAGCAGCTTAGCGACCGTAAGCTCCTACAATGAGCAGTTCTTC
clone_size: few; d_call: .; j_call: TRBJ2-1; v_call: TRBV29-1; cdr3_aa: CSVVGYNEQFF; cdr3_nt: TGCAGCGTTGTGGGCTACAATGAGCAGTTCTTC
clone_size: many; d_call: .; j_call: TRBJ1-3; v_call: TRBV12-3/TRBV12-4; cdr3_aa: CASNIRRGGNTIYF; cdr3_nt: TGTGCCAGCAATATCCGGCGGGGGGGAAACACCATATATTTT
clone_size: many; d_call: .; j_call: TRBJ2-2; v_call: TRBV12-3/TRBV12-4; cdr3_aa: CASTWVAGNTGELFF; cdr3_nt: TGTGCCAGCACCTGGGTGGCCGGGAACACCGGGGAGCTGTTTTTT
clone_size: medium-sized; d_call: .; j_call: TRBJ1-1; v_call: TRBV5-8; cdr3_aa: CASSFGGEAFF; cdr3_nt: TGTGCCAGCAGCTTCGGGGGGGAAGCTTTCTTT
clone_size: .; d_call: .; j_call: TRBJ2-5; v_call: TRBV2; cdr3_aa: CASSQGQRRDQYF; cdr3_nt: TGTGCCAGCAGCCAAGGACAGAGAAGGGACCAGTACTTC